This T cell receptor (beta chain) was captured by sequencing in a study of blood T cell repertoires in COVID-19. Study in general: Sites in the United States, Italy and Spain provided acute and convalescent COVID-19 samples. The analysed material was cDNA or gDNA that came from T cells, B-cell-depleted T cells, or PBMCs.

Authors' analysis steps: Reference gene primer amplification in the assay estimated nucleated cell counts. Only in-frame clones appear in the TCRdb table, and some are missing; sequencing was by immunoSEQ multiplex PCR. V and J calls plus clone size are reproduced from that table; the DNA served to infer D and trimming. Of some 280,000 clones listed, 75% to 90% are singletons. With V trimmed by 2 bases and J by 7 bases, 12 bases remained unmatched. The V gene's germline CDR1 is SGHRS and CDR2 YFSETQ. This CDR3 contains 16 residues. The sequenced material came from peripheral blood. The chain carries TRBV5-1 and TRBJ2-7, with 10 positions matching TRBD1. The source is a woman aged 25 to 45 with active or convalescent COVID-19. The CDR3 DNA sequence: TGCGCCAGCAGCTTAACCGGGACAGGGGCCTCTCGGGAGCAGTACTTC. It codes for CASSLTGTGASREQYF.